This entry features one T cell receptor beta chain sequence. Its target is not known. The sample belongs to a study of siplizumab effects on memory and regulatory T cells. Germline loops: CDR1 SEHNR, CDR2 FQNEAQ (reference sequence). This CDR3 has 11 amino acids. Trimming left V 5 bases short and J 6 bases short, with 7 bases between. Whole-study results and caveats: Unstimulated subsets accounted for the mapping of only a minor share of the clones that were alloreactive. Naive T cells were seen as more diverse than memory cells and as major alloresponse contributors. Alloreactive sequences whose origin lay in unstimulated CD4+ memory cells were significantly reduced by siplizumab. Whether the proliferating Tregs (from siplizumab cultures) were suppressive was not confirmed.

Sequencing used immunoSEQ multiplex PCR; TCRdb keeps in-frame clones, though not all of them. The sample has approximately 120,000 clones, 92% seen once. The sequence came from a human donor in good health. This rearrangement joins TRBV7-9 to TRBJ2-5; D gene ambiguous. The specimen was Tregs sorted from blood. CDR3 in DNA: TGTGCCAGCAGCCCAGAGAAGACCCAGTACTTC. As protein: CASSPEKTQYF.